The rows below give T cell receptor beta chains drawn from one sample of a study of blood T cell dynamics during melanoma immunotherapy. The protocol was immunoSEQ multiplex PCR, while the TCRdb copy is restricted to in-frame clones and leaves out a portion. The sample lists about 5,600 clones, 84% occurring once. Here the sequenced sample was blood, taken from a patient treated with checkpoint blockade. The receptors derive from a human donor with melanoma. Some clones in this sample may be carry-over from other donors' samples. Each CDR3 is given with its conserved first and last residue. The order of the fields is V gene, clone size, J gene, D gene, CDR3 DNA, CDR3 protein. The D gene is left open where the match is weak. Clone size is stated in some rows and not others, as once, few, many or a class when expanded.

v_call: TRBV7-1
clone_size: once
j_call: TRBJ2-1
d_call: NA
cdr3_nt: TGTGCCAGCAGCATCCGACAGGACAATGAGCAGTTCTTC
cdr3_aa: CASSIRQDNEQFF

v_call: TRBV19
clone_size: NA
j_call: TRBJ1-5
d_call: NA
cdr3_nt: TGTGCCAGTAGTATCATGTCGGGCAATCAGCCCCAGCATTTT
cdr3_aa: CASSIMSGNQPQHF

v_call: TRBV5-4
clone_size: NA
j_call: TRBJ2-1
d_call: NA
cdr3_nt: TGTGCCAGCAGCTTGACTGGCCCTTCCAACAATGAGCAGTTCTTC
cdr3_aa: CASSLTGPSNNEQFF

v_call: TRBV7-9
clone_size: NA
j_call: TRBJ2-7
d_call: TRBD1
cdr3_nt: TGTGCCAGCAGCCCGAGGGCGACAGGGGGTAATCGCGAGCAGTACTTC
cdr3_aa: CASSPRATGGNREQYF

v_call: TRBV9
clone_size: once
j_call: TRBJ2-1
d_call: TRBD2
cdr3_nt: TGTGCCAGCAGCGGACACGGGACTAGCGGCTACAATGAGCAGTTCTTC
cdr3_aa: CASSGHGTSGYNEQFF

v_call: TRBV6-1
clone_size: NA
j_call: TRBJ1-3
d_call: NA
cdr3_nt: TGTGCCAGCATCTCGGAGGGAAACACCATATATTTT
cdr3_aa: CASISEGNTIYF

v_call: TRBV5-5
clone_size: NA
j_call: TRBJ2-4
d_call: NA
cdr3_nt: TGTGCCAGCAGCTTATCGGAATCGTTCACAAACATTCAGTACTTC
cdr3_aa: CASSLSESFTNIQYF

v_call: TRBV11-2
clone_size: few
j_call: TRBJ1-1
d_call: NA
cdr3_nt: TGTGCCAGCAGCTGGGAAAGACAGTTGAACACTGAAGCTTTCTTT
cdr3_aa: CASSWERQLNTEAFF

v_call: TRBV5-1
clone_size: NA
j_call: TRBJ2-5
d_call: NA
cdr3_nt: TGCGCCAGCAGCTTAACGCCTACCCCGGGGGAGACCCAGTACTTC
cdr3_aa: CASSLTPTPGETQYF

v_call: TRBV10-2
clone_size: NA
j_call: TRBJ2-7
d_call: TRBD2
cdr3_nt: TGCGCCAGCAGTGAGTTTCCTGGGACTAGGAACGAGCAGTACTTC
cdr3_aa: CASSEFPGTRNEQYF

v_call: TRBV5-1
clone_size: NA
j_call: TRBJ2-2
d_call: NA
cdr3_nt: TGCGCCAGCAGCTTGAGAGTGGGCGGCACCGGGGAGCTGTTTTTT
cdr3_aa: CASSLRVGGTGELFF

v_call: TRBV21-1
clone_size: NA
j_call: TRBJ1-5
d_call: NA
cdr3_nt: TGTGCCAGCAGCAACCTCGAGGCCAGGGTCAATCAGCCCCAGCATTTT
cdr3_aa: CASSNLEARVNQPQHF

v_call: TRBV6-1
clone_size: NA
j_call: TRBJ2-7
d_call: NA
cdr3_nt: TGTGCCAGCAGTGAAGTAGGATACGAGCAGTACTTC
cdr3_aa: CASSEVGYEQYF

v_call: TRBV6-1
clone_size: NA
j_call: TRBJ2-7
d_call: NA
cdr3_nt: TGTGCCAGCAGTGAAGCGTGGGGGCTCTACGAGCAGTACTTC
cdr3_aa: CASSEAWGLYEQYF

v_call: TRBV20-1
clone_size: few
j_call: TRBJ2-1
d_call: TRBD2
cdr3_nt: TGCAGTATGAGCGGGGGAGCTGAGCAGTTCTTC
cdr3_aa: CSMSGGAEQFF

v_call: TRBV6-1
clone_size: NA
j_call: TRBJ2-7
d_call: NA
cdr3_nt: TGTGCCAGCAGTTCCCCCGGGGGCGAGCAGTACTTC
cdr3_aa: CASSSPGGEQYF

v_call: TRBV5-1
clone_size: NA
j_call: TRBJ2-3
d_call: TRBD2
cdr3_nt: TGCGCCAGCAGCAGCCGACTAGCGGGGGGGCAGTATTTT
cdr3_aa: CASSSRLAGGQYF

v_call: TRBV7-9
clone_size: NA
j_call: TRBJ2-1
d_call: TRBD1
cdr3_nt: TGTGCCAGCAGCCCGGACAGGGGGAATCTGGGTGAGCAGTTCTTC
cdr3_aa: CASSPDRGNLGEQFF

v_call: TRBV10-3
clone_size: NA
j_call: TRBJ2-3
d_call: TRBD2
cdr3_nt: TGTGCCATCGACAAAGAGAGCGGGGGGGCCTCAAAATCCACAGATACGCAGTATTTT
cdr3_aa: CAIDKESGGASKSTDTQYF

v_call: TRBV7-9
clone_size: NA
j_call: TRBJ2-5
d_call: NA
cdr3_nt: TGTGCCAGCAGCTCAGGCTGGGGTTGGGGGACCCAGTACTTC
cdr3_aa: CASSSGWGWGTQYF

v_call: TRBV7-2
clone_size: NA
j_call: TRBJ2-2
d_call: NA
cdr3_nt: TGTGCCAGCAGCCCCAGACAGAACACCGGGGAGCTGTTTTTT
cdr3_aa: CASSPRQNTGELFF

v_call: TRBV7-2
clone_size: NA
j_call: TRBJ2-1
d_call: TRBD2
cdr3_nt: TGTGCCAGCAGCTTAGGGGGGACTACTGATGAGCAGTTCTTC
cdr3_aa: CASSLGGTTDEQFF

v_call: TRBV9
clone_size: once
j_call: TRBJ2-2
d_call: TRBD2
cdr3_nt: TGTGCCAGCAGCGTAGAATTAGCGGGGGGCCTCGCCGGGGAGCTGTTTTTT
cdr3_aa: CASSVELAGGLAGELFF

v_call: TRBV27
clone_size: NA
j_call: TRBJ2-2
d_call: NA
cdr3_nt: TGTGCCAGCAGTTTTAGGGCCCTCCCTCTAGCGTACGCGAACACCGGGGAGCTGTTTTTT
cdr3_aa: CASSFRALPLAYANTGELFF

v_call: TRBV29-1
clone_size: NA
j_call: TRBJ2-7
d_call: TRBD1
cdr3_nt: TGCAGCGTTGACGTGACAGGGACCCACGAGCAGTACTTC
cdr3_aa: CSVDVTGTHEQYF

v_call: TRBV7-8
clone_size: NA
j_call: TRBJ1-1
d_call: NA
cdr3_nt: TGTGCCAGCAGCCAATCCAGGACGAACACTGAAGCTTTCTTT
cdr3_aa: CASSQSRTNTEAFF

v_call: TRBV4-2
clone_size: NA
j_call: TRBJ2-1
d_call: TRBD1
cdr3_nt: TGTGCCAGCAGCCAACCTGGACAGGGATCTAGGCAGTTCTTC
cdr3_aa: CASSQPGQGSRQFF

v_call: TRBV30
clone_size: NA
j_call: TRBJ2-5
d_call: TRBD1
cdr3_nt: TGTGCCTTTTCGACAGGGCCCCTCCAAGAGACCCAGTACTTC
cdr3_aa: CAFSTGPLQETQYF

v_call: TRBV6-5
clone_size: NA
j_call: TRBJ1-3
d_call: NA
cdr3_nt: TGTGCCAGCAGACTAGCCGGAGGAAACACCATATATTTT
cdr3_aa: CASRLAGGNTIYF

v_call: TRBV9
clone_size: once
j_call: TRBJ2-7
d_call: NA
cdr3_nt: TGTGCCAGCAGCGTAGGGGCAGGTCTATCCTACGAGCAGTACTTC
cdr3_aa: CASSVGAGLSYEQYF

v_call: TRBV5-1
clone_size: NA
j_call: TRBJ1-4
d_call: TRBD1
cdr3_nt: TGCGCCAGCAGCGATAACAGGGGAAGTGAGGAAAAACTGTTTTTT
cdr3_aa: CASSDNRGSEEKLFF

v_call: TRBV6-1
clone_size: NA
j_call: TRBJ2-2
d_call: NA
cdr3_nt: TGTGCCAGCAGTGAAGCTGGAGGGGCGGGGGAGCTGTTTTTT
cdr3_aa: CASSEAGGAGELFF

v_call: TRBV5-8
clone_size: NA
j_call: TRBJ2-1
d_call: NA
cdr3_nt: TGTGCCAGCAGCAACCAATACAATGAGCAGTTCTTC
cdr3_aa: CASSNQYNEQFF

v_call: TRBV10-1
clone_size: NA
j_call: TRBJ1-4
d_call: NA
cdr3_nt: TGCGCCAGCAAATATAAGGGGACTAATGAAAAACTGTTTTTT
cdr3_aa: CASKYKGTNEKLFF

v_call: TRBV14
clone_size: NA
j_call: TRBJ2-3
d_call: TRBD1
cdr3_nt: TGTGCCAGCAGCCAAGCTGTACAGGGGAGCACAGATACGCAGTATTTT
cdr3_aa: CASSQAVQGSTDTQYF

v_call: TRBV7-1
clone_size: NA
j_call: TRBJ2-5
d_call: NA
cdr3_nt: TGTGCCAGCAGCTCCCACGCTGAGACCCAGTACTTC
cdr3_aa: CASSSHAETQYF

v_call: TRBV30
clone_size: NA
j_call: TRBJ1-1
d_call: NA
cdr3_nt: TGTGCCTGGAGAGGCGGGCCTTCGAACACTGAAGCTTTCTTT
cdr3_aa: CAWRGGPSNTEAFF

v_call: TRBV5-6
clone_size: large
j_call: TRBJ1-5
d_call: NA
cdr3_nt: TGTGCCAGCAGCTTGGGAGGGGGGGCTAAGCCCCAGCATTTT
cdr3_aa: CASSLGGGAKPQHF

v_call: TRBV5-1
clone_size: NA
j_call: TRBJ1-1
d_call: NA
cdr3_nt: TGCGCCAGCAGCTTCGAGGACTCACTAAACACTGAAGCTTTCTTT
cdr3_aa: CASSFEDSLNTEAFF

v_call: TRBV6-6
clone_size: NA
j_call: TRBJ2-3
d_call: NA
cdr3_nt: TGTGCCAGCAGTTACTCGAGCACAGGGACAGATACGCAGTATTTT
cdr3_aa: CASSYSSTGTDTQYF

v_call: TRBV6-6
clone_size: NA
j_call: TRBJ1-5
d_call: NA
cdr3_nt: TGTGCCAGCACCGAGGCGGGGGTCAATCAGCCCCAGCATTTT
cdr3_aa: CASTEAGVNQPQHF

v_call: TRBV6-5
clone_size: NA
j_call: TRBJ1-5
d_call: TRBD1
cdr3_nt: TGTGCCAGCAGTTACTCGACAGGGGGTCAGCCCCAGCATTTT
cdr3_aa: CASSYSTGGQPQHF

v_call: TRBV7-2
clone_size: NA
j_call: TRBJ1-5
d_call: TRBD1
cdr3_nt: TGTGCCAGCAGCTTAGTGCCAGGACAGGCAGATTATGGTCAGCCCCAGCATTTT
cdr3_aa: CASSLVPGQADYGQPQHF

v_call: TRBV29-1
clone_size: NA
j_call: TRBJ2-7
d_call: TRBD1
cdr3_nt: TGCAGCGTTGCCCAAACAGGGGACTCCTACGAGCAGTACTTC
cdr3_aa: CSVAQTGDSYEQYF

v_call: TRBV2
clone_size: NA
j_call: TRBJ1-4
d_call: NA
cdr3_nt: TGTGCCACCCGGGTCGGCTATAATGAAAAACTGTTTTTT
cdr3_aa: CATRVGYNEKLFF

v_call: TRBV5-1
clone_size: NA
j_call: TRBJ1-1
d_call: TRBD1
cdr3_nt: TGCGCCAGCAGCCCGGGGGACAGAAGGAACACTGAAGCTTTCTTT
cdr3_aa: CASSPGDRRNTEAFF

v_call: TRBV6-6
clone_size: NA
j_call: TRBJ2-7
d_call: NA
cdr3_nt: TGTGCCAGCAGCTCCAAGTCCTACGAGCAGTACTTC
cdr3_aa: CASSSKSYEQYF

v_call: TRBV13
clone_size: once
j_call: TRBJ2-7
d_call: NA
cdr3_nt: TGTGCCAGCAGGGTACTCGGAACCGAGCAGTACTTC
cdr3_aa: CASRVLGTEQYF

v_call: TRBV7-9
clone_size: once
j_call: TRBJ1-4
d_call: NA
cdr3_nt: TGTGCCAGCAGCTTAACGGGAGGGGTGGGTCCCACCACTAATGAAAAACTGTTTTTT
cdr3_aa: CASSLTGGVGPTTNEKLFF